This T cell receptor beta chain was found in a study of cytomegalovirus exposure and HLA in healthy donors. Study details: A later analysis reported the approximately 120 validation repertoires used the same platform as the 666 first-cohort repertoires. Regarding the study as a whole: There were a few CMV-associated chains whose specificity for CMV antigens was confirmed in vitro. The authors enumerated 150 to 200 TCR beta chains as linked to cytomegalovirus.

Concerning this clone: Its specificity is unknown.

The assay was immunoSEQ multiplex PCR, and TCRdb's table has in-frame clones only and misses some. The sample includes some 130,000 clones, approximately 94% of them seen just once. Trimming took off 2 bases at V and 2 bases at J, with 6 bases between the two ends. The CDR3 is 13 residues long. Per germline, CDR1 MNHEY and CDR2 SVGAGI. The chain joins TRBV6-5 to TRBJ1-2, with D uncertain. The sequence came from a young man in good health and CMV-seropositive. The sample taken for sequencing was PBMCs. CDR3 loop: CASSYSANYGYTF. The CDR3 DNA follows: TGTGCCAGCAGTTACAGCGCGAACTATGGCTACACCTTC.